The T cell receptor (beta chain) described here comes from a study of Graves' ophthalmopathy and Graves' hyperthyroidism. Looking at the study overall: At initial diagnosis, peripheral blood was obtained, and this preceded any treatment. Findings and caveats of the study: From stable hyperthyroidism, ophthalmopathy was separated by a 13-signature model with about 88% sensitivity and around 80% specificity.

In the case of this clonotype: Antigen unknown.

For repertoire sequencing, the TCR beta CDR3 regions were amplified from RNA transcripts. Second-round multiplex PCR came after first-round RT-PCR with HTBI primers. TCRdb passed the multiplex PCR reads through MiXCR, listing each CDR3 protein once. Among 740,000 or so distinct CDR3 sequences listed, roughly two fifths were seen once. Exclusion applied to patients with other autoimmune diseases, uncontrolled infections, pregnancy or lactation. The PBMCs were taken from around 9 ml of fresh peripheral blood. Trimming took off 7 bases at V and 6 bases at J, with 16 bases between the two ends. From germline, CDR1 is MGHDK and CDR2 SYGVNS. This CDR3 is 13 amino acids long.

The rearrangement links TRBV25-1 to TRBJ2-7; the D is unclear. The receptor comes from an adult man with Graves' ophthalmopathy. Sequencing was performed on peripheral blood. This chain's CDR3 is CASTQAVRLEQYF. The CDR3 region has the DNA TGTGCCAGCACCCAGGCCGTACGGCTCGAGCAGTACTTC.